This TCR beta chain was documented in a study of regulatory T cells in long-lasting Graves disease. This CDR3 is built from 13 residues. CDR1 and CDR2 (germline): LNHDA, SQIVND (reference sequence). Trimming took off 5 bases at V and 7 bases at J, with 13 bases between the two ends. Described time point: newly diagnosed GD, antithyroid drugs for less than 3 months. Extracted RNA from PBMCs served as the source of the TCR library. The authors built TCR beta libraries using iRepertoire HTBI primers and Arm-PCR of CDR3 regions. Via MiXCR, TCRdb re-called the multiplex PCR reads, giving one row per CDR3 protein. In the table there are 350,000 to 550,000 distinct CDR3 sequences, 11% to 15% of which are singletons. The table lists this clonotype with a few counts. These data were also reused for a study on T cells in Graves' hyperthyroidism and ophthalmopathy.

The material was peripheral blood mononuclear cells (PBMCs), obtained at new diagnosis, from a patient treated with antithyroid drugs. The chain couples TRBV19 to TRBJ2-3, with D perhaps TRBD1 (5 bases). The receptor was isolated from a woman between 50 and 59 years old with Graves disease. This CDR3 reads CASSPGQGNTQYF. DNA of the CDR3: TGTGCCAGTAGTCCCGGTCAGGGAAATACGCAGTATTTT.